This TCR beta chain appears in the sequencing data of a study of metastatic and nonmetastatic thyroid tumors. The overall study: Where malignant and benign thyroid patients were concerned, repertoires were compared across blood and tumor or nodule tissue. Study observations and caveats: Significantly greater TCR beta diversity was reportedly found in malignant thyroid tumors than in benign nodules (in blood and tumor).

Trimming removed 4 bases at V and 9 bases at J, with 13 bases between. Germline V gene sequence: CDR1 MNHNS, CDR2 SASEGT. The CDR3 has 13 amino acids. This clone was counted at least ten times. No antigen is known for it. Patients had received no treatment of any kind before thyroid surgery. Authors' data handling: Built for papillary thyroid cancer, a distant-metastasis classifier drew on CDR3 differences across clinicopathological groups. Using MiXCR, TCRdb re-called clones from the PCR reads. None of the V and J calls come from the authors' own analysis; TCRdb made them. Among tens of thousands of clones listed, roughly a sixth were seen once.

The clonotype comes from a male donor with papillary thyroid cancer or a benign thyroid nodule (not recorded which). Some clones in this sample may be carry-over from other donors' samples. Material: blood. The chain is built from TRBV6-1 and TRBJ1-3; D unresolved. CDR3 DNA: TGTGCCAGCAGTGTCTCCAATAGCGGCACCATATATTTT. Translating gives CASSVSNSGTIYF.